One and the same sample provided the 5 T cell receptor beta chains below, sequenced in a study of blood T cell repertoires in COVID-19. The method was immunoSEQ multiplex PCR; TCRdb's version includes in-frame clones alone and lacks a portion of them. The table includes roughly 200,000 clones, 80% to 90% detected once. Sequenced input: PBMCs or T cells enriched from blood (not recorded which). The source of these receptors is a woman in her thirties or forties with acute COVID-19.

The genes are TRBV4-3 and TRBJ2-3; possibly TRBD1 for D (6 bases). The ends were cut back, 3 bases at V and 6 bases at J, with 16 bases in the middle. There are 15 residues in the CDR3. The germline gives CDR1 LGHNA, CDR2 YSLEER. CDR3 residues: CASSQSRTDEDTQYF. The CDR3 DNA sequence: TGCGCCAGCAGCCAGAGTAGGACAGATGAGGATACGCAGTATTTT.

The rearrangement uses TRBV30 and TRBJ1-2; D is ambiguous. Germline V gives CDR1 GTSNPN, CDR2 SVGIG (reference sequence). Trimming removed 0 bases from V and 8 bases from J, with 7 bases in between. The CDR3 loop spans 11 amino acids. The CDR3 loop is CAWSVPGGYTF. In DNA form, the CDR3 reads TGTGCCTGGAGTGTACCGGGGGGCTACACCTTC.

As for this clone: Its ends do not fully match the called genes, so a read error is possible. The rearrangement joins TRBV6-5 to TRBJ2-3, with a possible D match to TRBD1 (5 bases). Germline V gives CDR1 MNHEY, CDR2 SVGAGI. The CDR3 consists of 12 residues. DNA of the CDR3: TGTGCCGGCAGGGCGGGCACAGATACGCAGTATTTT. Translating gives CAGRAGTDTQYF.

The chain recombines TRBV4-1 with TRBJ1-5, with unresolved D. V was pared by 0 bases and J by 6 bases, with 6 bases between. CDR3 length: 13 residues. Per the germline V gene, CDR1 is MGHRA and CDR2 is YSYEKL. CDR3 in DNA: TGCGCCAGCAGCCAAGAGGCGGGTCAGCCCCAGCATTTT. It specifies CASSQEAGQPQHF.

The V gene is TRBV28, the J gene TRBJ2-1; no reliable D call. Germline assignment: CDR1 MDHEN and CDR2 SYDVKM. This CDR3 comprises 15 residues. The V and J ends lost 8 bases and 2 bases respectively, with 16 bases between them. The CDR3 region has the DNA TGTGCCAGCTCACTCCCGAGACAAACCTACAATGAGCAGTTCTTC. Translation: CASSLPRQTYNEQFF.